This T cell receptor beta chain was identified during a study of OX40 agonist ivuxolimab in advanced cancers. Looking at the study overall: Prior anti-PD-1, anti-PD-L1 or anti-CTLA-4 therapy was allowed; 40% had some.

Method: immunoSEQ multiplex PCR; TCRdb's copy keeps in-frame clones and lacks some. The sample lists fewer than 85,000 clones; 88% were seen once. The V and J ends lost 2 bases and 0 bases respectively, with 12 bases between them. Germline V CDR1 and CDR2: SGHRS, YFSETQ. The CDR3 totals 16 residues. Study conclusions and caveats: Low levels of normalized T-cell clonal expansion also appeared in some nonresponders.

A note on this clone: Its specificity is not known. Other DNA sequences of this sample code for an identical CDR3.

Sequenced material: CD4+ or CD8+ T cells sorted from blood, taken in a trial of the OX40 agonist ivuxolimab. The receptor was isolated from an adult with an advanced solid tumor such as melanoma, head and neck, liver or kidney cancer. The V call is TRBV5-1, the J call TRBJ1-5; TRBD1 might be the D (6 bases). CDR3 in amino acids: CASSFGGAGSNQPQHF. In DNA form, the CDR3 reads TGCGCCAGCAGCTTTGGGGGGGCGGGTAGCAATCAGCCCCAGCATTTT.